Below, one T cell receptor beta chain is given with its context. Germline CDR1 reads SGHRS; CDR2 reads YFSETQ. This CDR3 contains 16 residues. V dropped 8 bases and J dropped 2; count of bases not matched to a gene: 15. The sample originates from a study of T-cell reconstitution after alpha-beta-depleted transplantation in children. Molecular barcoding with unique molecular identifiers was used for the TCRbeta library. Via MiXCR, TCRdb re-called the PCR reads, giving one row per CDR3 protein. Of a few hundred thousand distinct CDR3 sequences listed, about 14% are singletons. Sequenced here: PBMCs, sampled from the stem cell graft. The J gene is TRBJ2-7, the V gene TRBV5-1; 8 positions match TRBD1. This clonotype was obtained from a human donor who donated a stem cell graft to a child with Fanconi anemia. The CDR3 reads CARDPPGTGDPYEQYV. CDR3 nucleotides: TGCGCCAGGGACCCCCCCGGGACAGGCGACCCCTACGAGCAGTACGTC.